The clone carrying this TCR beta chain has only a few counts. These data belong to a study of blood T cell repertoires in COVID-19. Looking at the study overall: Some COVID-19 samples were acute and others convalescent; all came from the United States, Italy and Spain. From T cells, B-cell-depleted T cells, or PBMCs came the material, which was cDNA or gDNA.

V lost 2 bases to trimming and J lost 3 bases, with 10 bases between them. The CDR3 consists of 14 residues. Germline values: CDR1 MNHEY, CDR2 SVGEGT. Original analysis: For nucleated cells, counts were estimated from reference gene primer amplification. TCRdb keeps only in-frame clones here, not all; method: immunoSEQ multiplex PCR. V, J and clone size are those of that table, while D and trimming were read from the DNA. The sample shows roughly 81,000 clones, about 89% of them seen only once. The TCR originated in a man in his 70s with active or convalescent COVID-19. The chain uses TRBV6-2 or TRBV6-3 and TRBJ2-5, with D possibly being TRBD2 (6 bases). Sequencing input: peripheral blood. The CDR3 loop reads CASSYTSRKETQYF. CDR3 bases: TGTGCCAGCAGTTACACTAGCCGAAAAGAGACCCAGTACTTC.